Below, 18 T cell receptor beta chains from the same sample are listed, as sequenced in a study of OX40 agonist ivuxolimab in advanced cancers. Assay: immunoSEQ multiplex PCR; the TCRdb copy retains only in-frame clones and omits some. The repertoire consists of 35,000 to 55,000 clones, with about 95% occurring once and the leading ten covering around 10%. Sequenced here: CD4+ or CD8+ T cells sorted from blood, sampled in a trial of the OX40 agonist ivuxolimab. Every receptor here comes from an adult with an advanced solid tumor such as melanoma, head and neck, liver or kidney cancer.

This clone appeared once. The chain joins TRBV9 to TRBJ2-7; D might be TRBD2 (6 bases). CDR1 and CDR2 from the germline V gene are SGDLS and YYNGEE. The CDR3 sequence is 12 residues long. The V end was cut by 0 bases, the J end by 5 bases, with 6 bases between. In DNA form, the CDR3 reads TGTGCCAGCAGCGTAGGGGGGGACGAGCAGTACTTC. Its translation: CASSVGGDEQYF.

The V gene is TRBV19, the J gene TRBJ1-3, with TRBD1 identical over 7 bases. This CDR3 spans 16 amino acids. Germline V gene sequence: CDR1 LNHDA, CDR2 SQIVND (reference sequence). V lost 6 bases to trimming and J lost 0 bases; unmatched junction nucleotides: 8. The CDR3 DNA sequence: TGTGCCAGTAGGAGGACAGGTAGCAGCTCTGGAAACACCATATATTTT. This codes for CASRRTGSSSGNTIYF.

This chain's CDR3 is CASSVVAGDYEQYF. The CDR3 DNA is TGTGCCAGCAGCGTAGTGGCGGGAGACTACGAGCAGTACTTC. The chain carries TRBV9 and TRBJ2-7; 7 nucleotides agree with TRBD2. Germline CDR1 and CDR2: SGDLS and YYNGEE. The CDR3 has 14 residues. Losses at the gene ends were 0 bases for V and 3 bases for J; bases not matched to a gene: 3. The whole variable domain, filled in from reference TRBV9 and TRBJ2-7, reads DSGVTQTPKHLITATGQRVTLRCSPRSGDLSVYWYQQSLDQGLQFLIQYYNGEERAKGNILERFSAQQFPDLHSELNLSSLELGDSALYFCASSVVAGDYEQYFGPGTRLTVT.

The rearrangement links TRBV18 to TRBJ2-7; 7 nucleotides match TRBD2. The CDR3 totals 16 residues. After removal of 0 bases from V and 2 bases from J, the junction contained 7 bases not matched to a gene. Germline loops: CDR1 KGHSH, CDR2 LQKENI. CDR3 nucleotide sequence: TGTGCCAGCTCACCACCCATGGCAGCGGGGACCTACGAGCAGTACTTC. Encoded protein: CASSPPMAAGTYEQYF.

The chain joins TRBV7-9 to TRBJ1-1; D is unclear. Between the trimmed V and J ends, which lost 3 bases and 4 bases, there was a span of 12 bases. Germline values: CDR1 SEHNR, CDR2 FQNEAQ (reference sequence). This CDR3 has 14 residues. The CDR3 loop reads CASSFGQTITEAFF. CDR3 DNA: TGTGCCAGCAGCTTTGGTCAAACTATCACTGAAGCTTTCTTT.

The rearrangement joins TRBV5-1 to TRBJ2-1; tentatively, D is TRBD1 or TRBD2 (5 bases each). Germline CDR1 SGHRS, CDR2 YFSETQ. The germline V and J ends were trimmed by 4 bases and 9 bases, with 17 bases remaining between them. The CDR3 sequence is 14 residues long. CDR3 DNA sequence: TGCGCCAGCAGCGAGGACTGGGCCAGGGTTGAGCAGTTCTTC. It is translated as CASSEDWARVEQFF.

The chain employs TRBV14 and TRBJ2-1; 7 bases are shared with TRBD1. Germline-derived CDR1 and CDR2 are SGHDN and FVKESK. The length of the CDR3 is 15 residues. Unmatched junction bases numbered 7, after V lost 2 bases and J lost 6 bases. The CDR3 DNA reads TGTGCCAGCAGCCAATATAGGACAGGAGGCAATGAGCAGTTCTTC. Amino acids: CASSQYRTGGNEQFF.

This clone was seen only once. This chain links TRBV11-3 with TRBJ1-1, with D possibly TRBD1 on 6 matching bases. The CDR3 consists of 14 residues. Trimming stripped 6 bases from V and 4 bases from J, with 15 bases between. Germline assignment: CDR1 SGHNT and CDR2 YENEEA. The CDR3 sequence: CASRGGILGTEAFF. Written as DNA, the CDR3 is TGTGCCAGCAGAGGGGGGATCCTGGGCACTGAAGCTTTCTTT.

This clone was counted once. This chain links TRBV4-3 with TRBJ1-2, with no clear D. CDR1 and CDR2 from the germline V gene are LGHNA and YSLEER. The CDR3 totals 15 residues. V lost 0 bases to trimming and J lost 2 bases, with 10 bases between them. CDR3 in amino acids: CASSQERAGNYGYTF. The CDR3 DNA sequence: TGCGCCAGCAGCCAAGAAAGGGCCGGAAACTATGGCTACACCTTC.

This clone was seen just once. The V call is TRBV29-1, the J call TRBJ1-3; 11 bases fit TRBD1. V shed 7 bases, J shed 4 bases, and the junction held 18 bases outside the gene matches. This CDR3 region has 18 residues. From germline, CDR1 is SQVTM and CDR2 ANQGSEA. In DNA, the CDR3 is TGCAGCGCTGGAAGATACGGGACAGGGGGTCCGGGGGGAAACACCATATATTTT. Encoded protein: CSAGRYGTGGPGGNTIYF. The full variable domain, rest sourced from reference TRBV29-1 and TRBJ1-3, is SAVISQKPSRDICQRGTSLTIQCQVDSQVTMMFWYRQQPGQSLTLIATANQGSEATYESGFVIDKFPISRPNLTFSTLTVSNMSPEDSSIYLCSAGRYGTGGPGGNTIYFGEGSWLTVV.

The CDR3 reads CASSATDTQYF. The CDR3 DNA reads as TGTGCCAGCAGCGCTACAGATACGCAGTATTTT. The chain has TRBV9 and TRBJ2-3; D unresolved. CDR3 length: 11 amino acids. Germline values: CDR1 SGDLS, CDR2 YYNGEE. The V gene lost 3 bases and the J gene lost 3 bases, with 2 bases spanning the gap. Filled out from reference TRBV9 and TRBJ2-3, the complete variable domain reads DSGVTQTPKHLITATGQRVTLRCSPRSGDLSVYWYQQSLDQGLQFLIQYYNGEERAKGNILERFSAQQFPDLHSELNLSSLELGDSALYFCASSATDTQYFGPGTRLTVL.

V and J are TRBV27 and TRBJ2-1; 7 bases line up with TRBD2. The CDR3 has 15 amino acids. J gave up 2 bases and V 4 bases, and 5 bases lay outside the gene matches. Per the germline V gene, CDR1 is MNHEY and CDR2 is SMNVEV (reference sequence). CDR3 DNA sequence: TGTGCCAGCAGTTCAGGCGGGAGTGCCTACAATGAGCAGTTCTTC. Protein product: CASSSGGSAYNEQFF.

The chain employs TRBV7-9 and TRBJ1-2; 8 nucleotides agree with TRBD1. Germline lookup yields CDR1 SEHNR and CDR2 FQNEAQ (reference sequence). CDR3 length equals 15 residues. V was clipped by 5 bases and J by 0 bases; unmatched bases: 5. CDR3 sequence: CASSGRDRTNYGYTF. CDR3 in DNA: TGTGCCAGCAGCGGTAGGGACAGGACTAACTATGGCTACACCTTC. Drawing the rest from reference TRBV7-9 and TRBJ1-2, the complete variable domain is DTGVSQNPRHKITKRGQNVTFRCDPISEHNRLYWYRQTLGQGPEFLTYFQNEAQLEKSRLLSDRFSAERPKGSFSTLEIQRTEQGDSAMYLCASSGRDRTNYGYTFGSGTRLTVV.

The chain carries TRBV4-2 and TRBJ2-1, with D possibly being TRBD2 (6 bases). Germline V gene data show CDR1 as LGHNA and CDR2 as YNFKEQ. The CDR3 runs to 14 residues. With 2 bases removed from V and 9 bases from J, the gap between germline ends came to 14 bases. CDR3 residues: CASSQPGLGGEQFF. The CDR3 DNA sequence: TGTGCCAGCAGCCAACCGGGACTTGGCGGTGAGCAGTTCTTC.

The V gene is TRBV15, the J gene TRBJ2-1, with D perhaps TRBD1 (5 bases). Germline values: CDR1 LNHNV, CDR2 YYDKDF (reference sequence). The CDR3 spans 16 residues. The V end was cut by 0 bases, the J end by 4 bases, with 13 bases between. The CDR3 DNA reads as TGTGCCACCAGCAGAGATAGAGGCCAGGGTTACAATGAGCAGTTCTTC. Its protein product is CATSRDRGQGYNEQFF.

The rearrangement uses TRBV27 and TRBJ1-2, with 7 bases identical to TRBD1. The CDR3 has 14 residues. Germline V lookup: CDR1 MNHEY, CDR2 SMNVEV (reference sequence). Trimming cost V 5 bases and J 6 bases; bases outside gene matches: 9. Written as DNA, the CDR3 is TGTGCCAGCAGTCAGACAGGGCCCGGTAATGGCTACACCTTC. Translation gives CASSQTGPGNGYTF.

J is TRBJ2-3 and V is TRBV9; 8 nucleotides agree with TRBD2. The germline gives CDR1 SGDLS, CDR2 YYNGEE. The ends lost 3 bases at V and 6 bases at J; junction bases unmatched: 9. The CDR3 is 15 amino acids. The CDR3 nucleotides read TGTGCCAGCAGCGCGAGCGGGAGTCAAATGGATACGCAGTATTTT. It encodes CASSASGSQMDTQYF.

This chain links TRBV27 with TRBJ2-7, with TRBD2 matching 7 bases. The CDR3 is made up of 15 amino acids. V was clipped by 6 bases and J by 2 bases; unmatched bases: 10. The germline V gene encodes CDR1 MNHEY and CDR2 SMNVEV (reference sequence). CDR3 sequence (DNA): TGTGCCAGCAGGCTCGATAGCGGGTATCCCTACGAGCAGTACTTC. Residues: CASRLDSGYPYEQYF.